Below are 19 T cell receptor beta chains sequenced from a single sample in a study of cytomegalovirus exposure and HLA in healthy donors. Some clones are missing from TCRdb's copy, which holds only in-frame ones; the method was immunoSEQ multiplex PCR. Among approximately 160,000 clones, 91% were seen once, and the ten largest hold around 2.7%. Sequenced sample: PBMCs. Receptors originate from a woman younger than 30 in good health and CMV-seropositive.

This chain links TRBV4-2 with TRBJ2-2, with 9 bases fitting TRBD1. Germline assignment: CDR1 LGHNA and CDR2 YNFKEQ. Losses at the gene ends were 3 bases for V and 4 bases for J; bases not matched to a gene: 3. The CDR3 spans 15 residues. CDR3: CASSQGQGSTGELFF. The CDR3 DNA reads TGTGCCAGCAGCCAGGGACAGGGATCCACCGGGGAGCTGTTTTTT.

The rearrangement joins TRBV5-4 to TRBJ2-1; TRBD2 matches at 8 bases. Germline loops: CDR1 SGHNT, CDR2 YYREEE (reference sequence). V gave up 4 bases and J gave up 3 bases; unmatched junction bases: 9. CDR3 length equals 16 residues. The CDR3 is CASSRRGGPFYNEQFF. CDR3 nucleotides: TGTGCCAGCAGCCGCCGCGGGGGGCCCTTCTACAATGAGCAGTTCTTC.

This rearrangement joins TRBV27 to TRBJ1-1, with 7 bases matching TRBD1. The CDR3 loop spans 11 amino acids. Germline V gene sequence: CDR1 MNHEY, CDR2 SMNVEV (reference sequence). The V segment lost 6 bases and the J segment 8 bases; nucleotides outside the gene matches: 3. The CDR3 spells CASRRGQEAFF. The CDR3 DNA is TGTGCCAGCAGGAGGGGACAGGAAGCTTTCTTT.

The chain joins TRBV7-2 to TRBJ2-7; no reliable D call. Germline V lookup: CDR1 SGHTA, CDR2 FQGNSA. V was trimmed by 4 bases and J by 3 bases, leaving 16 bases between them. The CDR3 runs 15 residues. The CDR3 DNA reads TGTGCCAGCAGCTCCAAGCTGACTGCCAACTACGAGCAGTACTTC. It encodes CASSSKLTANYEQYF.

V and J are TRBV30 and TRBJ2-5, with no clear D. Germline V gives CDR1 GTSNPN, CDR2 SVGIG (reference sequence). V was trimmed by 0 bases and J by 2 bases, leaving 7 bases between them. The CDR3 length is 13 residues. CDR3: CAWSVRRQETQYF. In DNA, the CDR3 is TGTGCCTGGAGTGTTCGCCGGCAAGAGACCCAGTACTTC.

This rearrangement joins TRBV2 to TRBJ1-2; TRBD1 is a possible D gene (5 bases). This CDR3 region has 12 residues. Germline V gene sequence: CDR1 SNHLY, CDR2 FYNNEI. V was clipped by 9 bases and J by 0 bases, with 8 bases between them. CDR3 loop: CARQEANYGYTF. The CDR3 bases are TGTGCCAGACAGGAAGCTAACTATGGCTACACCTTC.

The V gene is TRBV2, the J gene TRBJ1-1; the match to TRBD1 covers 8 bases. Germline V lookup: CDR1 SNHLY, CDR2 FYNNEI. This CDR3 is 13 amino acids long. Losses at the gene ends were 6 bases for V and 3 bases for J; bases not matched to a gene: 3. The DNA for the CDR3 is TGTGCCAGCAGGGCACAGGGGGACACTGAAGCTTTCTTT. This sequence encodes CASRAQGDTEAFF.

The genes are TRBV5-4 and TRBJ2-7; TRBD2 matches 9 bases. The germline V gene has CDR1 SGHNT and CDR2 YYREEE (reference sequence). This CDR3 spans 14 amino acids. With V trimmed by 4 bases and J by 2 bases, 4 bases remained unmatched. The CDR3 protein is CASSQGLAAYEQYF. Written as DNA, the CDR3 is TGTGCCAGCAGCCAGGGACTAGCTGCCTACGAGCAGTACTTC.

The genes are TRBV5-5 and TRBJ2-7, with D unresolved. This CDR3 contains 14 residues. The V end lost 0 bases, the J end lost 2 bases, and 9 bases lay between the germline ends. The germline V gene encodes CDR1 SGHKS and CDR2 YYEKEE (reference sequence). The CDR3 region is CASSLGENTYEQYF. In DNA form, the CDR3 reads TGTGCCAGCAGCTTGGGAGAGAATACCTACGAGCAGTACTTC.

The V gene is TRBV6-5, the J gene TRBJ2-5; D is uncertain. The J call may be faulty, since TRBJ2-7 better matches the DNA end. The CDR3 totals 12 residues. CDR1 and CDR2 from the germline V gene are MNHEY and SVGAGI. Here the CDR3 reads CASSYSFHEQYF. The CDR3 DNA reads TGTGCCAGCAGTTACTCGTTCCACGAGCAGTACTTC.

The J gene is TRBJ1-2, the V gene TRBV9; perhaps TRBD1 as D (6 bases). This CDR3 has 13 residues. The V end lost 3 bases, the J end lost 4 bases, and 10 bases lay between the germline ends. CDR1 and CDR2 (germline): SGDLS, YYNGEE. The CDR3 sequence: CASSASGAYGYTF. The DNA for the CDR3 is TGTGCCAGCAGCGCCTCAGGGGCCTATGGCTACACCTTC.

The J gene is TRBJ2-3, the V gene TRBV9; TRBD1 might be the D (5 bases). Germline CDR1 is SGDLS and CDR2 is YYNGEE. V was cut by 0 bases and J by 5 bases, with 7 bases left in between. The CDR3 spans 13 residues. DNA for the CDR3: TGTGCCAGCAGCGTAGCGACAGTAGATACGCAGTATTTT. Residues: CASSVATVDTQYF.

The CDR3 spells CASSLEWSGGTGELFF. CDR3 in DNA: TGCGCCAGCAGCTTGGAGTGGTCAGGGGGTACCGGGGAGCTGTTTTTT. The chain has TRBV5-1 and TRBJ2-2; 7 nucleotides match TRBD1. The CDR3 is 16 amino acids. V shed 0 bases, J shed 5 bases, and the junction held 7 bases outside the gene matches. Germline V CDR1 and CDR2: SGHRS, YFSETQ. Using reference TRBV5-1 and TRBJ2-2 for the parts outside the CDR3, the full variable domain is KAGVTQTPRYLIKTRGQQVTLSCSPISGHRSVSWYQQTPGQGLQFLFEYFSETQRNKGNFPGRFSGRQFSNSRSEMNVSTLELGDSALYLCASSLEWSGGTGELFFGEGSRLTVL.

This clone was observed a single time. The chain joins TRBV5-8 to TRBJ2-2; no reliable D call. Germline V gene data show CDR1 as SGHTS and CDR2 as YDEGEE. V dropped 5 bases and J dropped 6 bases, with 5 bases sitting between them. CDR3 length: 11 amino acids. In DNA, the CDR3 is TGTGCCAGCAGATTCGCCGGGGAGCTGTTTTTT. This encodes CASRFAGELFF.

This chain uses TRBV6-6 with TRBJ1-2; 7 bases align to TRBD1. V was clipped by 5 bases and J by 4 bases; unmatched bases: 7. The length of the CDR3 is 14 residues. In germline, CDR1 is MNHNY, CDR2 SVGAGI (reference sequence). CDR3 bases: TGTGCCAGCAGTCCACGACAGGGACCCTATGGCTACACCTTC. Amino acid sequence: CASSPRQGPYGYTF.

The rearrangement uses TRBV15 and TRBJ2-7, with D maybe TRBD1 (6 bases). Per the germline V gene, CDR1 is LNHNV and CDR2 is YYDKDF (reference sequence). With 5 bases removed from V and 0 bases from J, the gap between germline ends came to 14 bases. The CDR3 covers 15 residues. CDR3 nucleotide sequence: TGTGCCACCAGCCCCCGACAGGCGAGCTCCTACGAGCAGTACTTC. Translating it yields CATSPRQASSYEQYF.

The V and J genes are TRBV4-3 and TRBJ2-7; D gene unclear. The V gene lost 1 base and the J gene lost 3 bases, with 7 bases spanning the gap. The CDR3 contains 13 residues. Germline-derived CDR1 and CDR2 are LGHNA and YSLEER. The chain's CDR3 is CASSQGTNYEQYF. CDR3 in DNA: TGCGCCAGCAGCCAAGGCACAAACTACGAGCAGTACTTC.

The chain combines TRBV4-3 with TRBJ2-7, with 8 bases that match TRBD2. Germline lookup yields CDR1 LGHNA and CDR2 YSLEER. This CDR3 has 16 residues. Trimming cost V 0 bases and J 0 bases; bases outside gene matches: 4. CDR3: CASSQDLAGPSYEQYF. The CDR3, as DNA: TGCGCCAGCAGCCAAGATCTAGCGGGTCCCTCCTACGAGCAGTACTTC.

The CDR3 loop reads CASSQGARLRGDTQYF. CDR3 coding DNA: TGCGCCAGCAGCCAAGGAGCCCGCCTACGGGGAGATACGCAGTATTTT. The gene calls are TRBV4-3 and TRBJ2-3; perhaps TRBD2 as D (5 bases). V was shortened by 1 base and J by 5 bases, with 16 bases between the two germline ends. Germline V gene data show CDR1 as LGHNA and CDR2 as YSLEER. This CDR3 contains 16 residues.